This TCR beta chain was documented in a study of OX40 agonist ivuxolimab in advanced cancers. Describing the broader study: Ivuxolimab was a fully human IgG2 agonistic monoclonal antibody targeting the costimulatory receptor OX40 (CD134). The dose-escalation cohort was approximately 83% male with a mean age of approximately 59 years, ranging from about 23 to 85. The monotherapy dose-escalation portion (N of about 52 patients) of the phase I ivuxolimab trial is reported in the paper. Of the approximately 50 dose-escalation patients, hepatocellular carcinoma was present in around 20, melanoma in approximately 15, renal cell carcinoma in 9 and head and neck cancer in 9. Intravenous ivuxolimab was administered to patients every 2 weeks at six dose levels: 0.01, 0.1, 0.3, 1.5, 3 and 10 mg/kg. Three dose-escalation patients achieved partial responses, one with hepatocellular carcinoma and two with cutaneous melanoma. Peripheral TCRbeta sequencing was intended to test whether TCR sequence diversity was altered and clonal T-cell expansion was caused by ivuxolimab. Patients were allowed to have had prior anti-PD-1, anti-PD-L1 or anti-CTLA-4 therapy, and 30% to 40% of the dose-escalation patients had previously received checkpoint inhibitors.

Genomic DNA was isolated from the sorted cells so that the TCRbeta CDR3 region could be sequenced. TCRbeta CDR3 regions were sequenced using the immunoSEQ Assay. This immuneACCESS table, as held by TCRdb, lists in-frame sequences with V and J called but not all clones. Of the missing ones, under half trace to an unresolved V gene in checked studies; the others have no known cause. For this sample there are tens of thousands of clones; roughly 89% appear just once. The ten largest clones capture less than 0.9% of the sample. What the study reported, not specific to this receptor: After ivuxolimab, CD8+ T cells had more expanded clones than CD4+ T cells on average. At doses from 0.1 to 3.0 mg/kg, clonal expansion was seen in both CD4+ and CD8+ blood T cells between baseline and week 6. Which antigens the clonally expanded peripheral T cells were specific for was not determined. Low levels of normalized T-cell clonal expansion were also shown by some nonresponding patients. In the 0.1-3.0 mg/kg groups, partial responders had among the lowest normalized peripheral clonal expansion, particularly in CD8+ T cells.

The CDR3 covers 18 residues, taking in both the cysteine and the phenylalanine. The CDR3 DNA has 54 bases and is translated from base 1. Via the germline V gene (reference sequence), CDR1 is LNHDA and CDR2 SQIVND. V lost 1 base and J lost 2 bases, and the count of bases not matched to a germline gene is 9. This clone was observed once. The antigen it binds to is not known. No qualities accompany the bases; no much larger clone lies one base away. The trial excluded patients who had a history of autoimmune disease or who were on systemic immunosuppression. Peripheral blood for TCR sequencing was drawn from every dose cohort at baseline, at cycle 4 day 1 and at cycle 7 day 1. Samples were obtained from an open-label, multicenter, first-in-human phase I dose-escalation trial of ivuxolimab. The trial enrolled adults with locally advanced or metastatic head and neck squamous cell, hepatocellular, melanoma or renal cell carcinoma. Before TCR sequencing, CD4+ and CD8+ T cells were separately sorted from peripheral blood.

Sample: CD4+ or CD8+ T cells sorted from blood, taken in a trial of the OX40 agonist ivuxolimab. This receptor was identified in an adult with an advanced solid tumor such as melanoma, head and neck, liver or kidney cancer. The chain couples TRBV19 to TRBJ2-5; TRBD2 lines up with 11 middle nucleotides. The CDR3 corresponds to CASSIGALAGGGQETQYF. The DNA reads TGTGCCAGTAGTATAGGGGCCCTAGCGGGGGGAGGTCAAGAGACCCAGTACTTC.